The next 21 T cell receptor beta chains were all read from a single sample in a study of cytomegalovirus exposure and HLA in healthy donors. The PCR ran on 60 Vbeta and 13 Jbeta primers. Only in-frame clones appear in the TCRdb table, and some are missing; sequencing was by immunoSEQ multiplex PCR. Of about 160,000 clones listed, 75% to 90% are singletons. Material for sequencing was PBMCs. These receptor sequences come from a man aged 30 to 39 in good health and CMV-seronegative.

A single count supports this clone. V usage is TRBV23-1 and J usage is TRBJ2-7; TRBD2 is a possible D gene (7 bases). Being an ORF, TRBV23-1 has a function that is uncertain. The ends were cut back, 4 bases at V and 3 bases at J, with 34 bases in the middle. The CDR3 is 21 amino acids. CDR3 region: CASSPQWGARGGGVFYYEQYF. CDR3 nucleotide sequence: TGCGCCAGCAGTCCCCAATGGGGAGCTCGGGGAGGGGGAGTCTTCTACTACGAGCAGTACTTC.

The chain joins TRBV27 to TRBJ1-5; D is unclear. Trimming pared 2 bases from V and 5 bases from J, leaving 7 bases between. CDR1 is MNHEY, CDR2 SMNVEV, per germline (reference sequence). The CDR3 contains 13 residues. CDR3 residues: CASSLNEDQPQHF. The CDR3 nucleotides are TGTGCCAGCAGTTTAAATGAGGATCAGCCCCAGCATTTT.

The chain is built from TRBV4-1 and TRBJ2-2; 8 bases agree with TRBD2. The CDR3 has 15 residues. Per the germline V gene, CDR1 is MGHRA and CDR2 is YSYEKL. Losses at the gene ends were 4 bases for V and 7 bases for J; bases not matched to a gene: 8. The CDR3 nucleotides are TGCGCCAGCAGCCCTAATAGCGGGACGGACGGGGAGCTGTTTTTT. As protein: CASSPNSGTDGELFF.

CDR3 DNA sequence: TGTGCCAGCAGTCAGAATCAGCCCCAGCATTTT. This encodes CASSQNQPQHF. The rearrangement links TRBV6-6 to TRBJ1-5; D ambiguous. Trimming left V 5 bases short and J 4 bases short, with 3 bases between. Germline V gene data show CDR1 as MNHNY and CDR2 as SVGAGI (reference sequence). This CDR3 is 11 amino acids long.

As regards this clone: One end of the junction fails to match germline, which may point to a read error. The chain recombines TRBV14 with TRBJ2-7; D is uncertain. The CDR3 extends over 11 amino acids. Germline CDR1 is SGHDN and CDR2 is FVKESK. CDR3 loop: CASGQRYEQYF. The CDR3 DNA reads TGTGCCAGCGGCCAGCGCTACGAGCAGTACTTC.

The chain uses TRBV28 and TRBJ2-2; no definite D call. Per the germline V gene, CDR1 is MDHEN and CDR2 is SYDVKM. The length of the CDR3 is 13 residues. With 3 bases removed from V and 7 bases from J, the gap between germline ends came to 9 bases. CDR3 residues: CASSFRSGGELFF. In nucleotides, the CDR3 is TGTGCCAGCAGTTTCCGGAGTGGCGGGGAGCTGTTTTTT.

The chain couples TRBV11-2 to TRBJ1-2, with D uncertain. Trimming took off 0 bases at V and 8 bases at J, with 16 bases between the two ends. Germline V gene lookup returns CDR1 SGHAT and CDR2 FQNNGV. The CDR3 has 15 amino acids. In nucleotides, the CDR3 is TGTGCCAGCAGCTTAGATGGGCAGCCCCATGGCGGCTACACCTTC. Its translation is CASSLDGQPHGGYTF.

The genes are TRBV28 and TRBJ2-6; no reliable D call. Trimming stripped 3 bases from V and 2 bases from J, with 14 bases between. The CDR3 loop spans 17 amino acids. Germline assignment: CDR1 MDHEN and CDR2 SYDVKM. Here the CDR3 reads CASSLIGVVAGANVLTF. CDR3 nucleotide sequence: TGTGCCAGCAGTTTGATCGGAGTGGTGGCTGGGGCCAACGTCCTGACTTTC.

This chain links TRBV4-2 with TRBJ1-3; TRBD1 aligns across 7 bases. With V trimmed by 1 base and J by 0 bases, 6 bases remained unmatched. CDR1 is LGHNA and CDR2 is YNFKEQ in the germline V gene. The CDR3 length is 17 residues. CDR3 bases: TGTGCCAGCAGCCAAGTTTCGACAGGGAGCTCTGGAAACACCATATATTTT. It specifies CASSQVSTGSSGNTIYF.

The chain carries TRBV11-1 and TRBJ1-2; possible D gene TRBD1, 5 bases. V lost 2 bases and J lost 4, with 14 bases in between. CDR1 SGHAT and CDR2 FQDESV come from the germline V gene (reference sequence). This CDR3 is 15 amino acids long. CDR3 nucleotide sequence: TGTGCCAGCAGCTTATGGGGGGAGTTCAGCTATGGCTACACCTTC. The encoded protein is CASSLWGEFSYGYTF.

The chain has TRBV28 and TRBJ1-1; tentative D call: TRBD1 (5 bases). V shed 10 bases and J shed 2 bases, with 17 bases lying between them. This CDR3 has 14 amino acids. Germline V gene lookup returns CDR1 MDHEN and CDR2 SYDVKM. The CDR3, as DNA: TGTGCCACCCATTTATGGGGGGGAAACACTGAAGCTTTCTTT. Its protein is CATHLWGGNTEAFF.

The gene calls are TRBV7-2 and TRBJ1-1; 7 bases fit TRBD1. This CDR3 region has 15 residues. V lost 5 bases, J lost 2 bases, and 8 bases stayed unmatched. Germline CDR1 is SGHTA and CDR2 is FQGNSA. CDR3 sequence reads: CASSLQQGRNTEAFF. For the CDR3, the DNA is TGTGCCAGCAGCCTCCAACAGGGGCGTAACACTGAAGCTTTCTTT.

This chain joins TRBV29-1 and TRBJ2-2; D uncertain. V was pared by 5 bases and J by 0 bases, with 10 bases between. The CDR3 contains 14 residues. The germline V gene has CDR1 SQVTM and CDR2 ANQGSEA. The CDR3 sequence is CSVPGYANTGELFF. CDR3 in DNA: TGCAGCGTTCCGGGTTACGCGAACACCGGGGAGCTGTTTTTT.

J is TRBJ2-6 and V is TRBV19; tentative D call: TRBD1 (6 bases). Germline CDR1 is LNHDA and CDR2 is SQIVND (reference sequence). This CDR3 has 17 residues. V was shortened by 8 bases and J by 0 bases, with 17 bases between the two germline ends. The CDR3 protein is CASSEGGSSSGANVLTF. The CDR3 DNA sequence: TGTGCCAGTTCAGAAGGGGGATCCAGCTCTGGGGCCAACGTCCTGACTTTC.

This chain uses TRBV2 with TRBJ1-2, with TRBD1 as a possible D gene (5 bases). CDR3 length: 12 amino acids. Germline V gene lookup returns CDR1 SNHLY and CDR2 FYNNEI. The germline V and J ends were trimmed by 4 bases and 8 bases, with 11 bases remaining between them. CDR3 DNA sequence: TGTGCCAGCAGTGCGGGACTCACGGGCTACACCTTC. Its translation: CASSAGLTGYTF.

This clone was detected only once. V gene TRBV1 combines with J gene TRBJ1-4; the table's D call, TRBD1, was not checked against the DNA. TRBV1 is annotated as a pseudogene. This CDR3 is 18 amino acids long. The CDR3 nucleotides read TGCACCAGCAGCCAAGATTTACCAGGGATTGCAACTAATGAAAAACTGTTTTTT. Protein product: CTSSQDLPGIATNEKLFF.

The chain employs TRBV7-9 and TRBJ1-5, with 8 bases fitting TRBD1. In germline, CDR1 is SEHNR, CDR2 FQNEAQ (reference sequence). The CDR3 is 15 residues long. V was pared by 9 bases and J by 5 bases, with 12 bases of the junction left unmatched. The DNA for the CDR3 is TGTGCCAGTAGTCGGACAGGGATTTTCGATCAGCCCCAGCATTTT. Translating it yields CASSRTGIFDQPQHF.

This clone was seen a single time. The chain joins TRBV28 to TRBJ2-5, with D perhaps matching TRBD2 (5 bases). CDR1 and CDR2 from the germline V gene are MDHEN and SYDVKM. The CDR3 spans 15 residues. The V gene lost 5 bases and the J gene lost 1 base, with 14 bases spanning the gap. The CDR3 loop reads CASSPPFGGQETQYF. In DNA form, the CDR3 reads TGTGCCAGCAGTCCCCCTTTTGGAGGCCAAGAGACCCAGTACTTC. Based on the CDR3 plus reference TRBV28 and TRBJ2-5, the full variable domain is DVKVTQSSRYLVKRTGEKVFLECVQDMDHENMFWYRQDPGLGLRLIYFSYDVKMKEKGDIPEGYSVSREKKERFSLILESASTNQTSMYLCASSPPFGGQETQYFGPGTRLLVL.

This clone was detected only a few times. The chain combines TRBV27 with TRBJ1-2, with D possibly TRBD1 on 6 matching bases. The V gene lost 6 bases and the J gene lost 8 bases, with 13 bases spanning the gap. Germline CDR1 MNHEY, CDR2 SMNVEV (reference sequence). The CDR3 has 12 residues. CDR3 protein: CASRSTGGGYTF. In DNA, the CDR3 is TGTGCCAGCAGGTCAACGGGGGGCGGCTACACCTTC.

This sequence joins TRBV6-5 and TRBJ2-3, with 9 bases aligning to TRBD1. Germline trimming cut 5 bases from V and 4 bases from J; bases unmatched to any gene: 1. The CDR3 covers 13 residues. Germline-derived CDR1 and CDR2 are MNHEY and SVGAGI. The CDR3 region has the DNA TGTGCCAGCAGTACAGGGGGCCCAGATACGCAGTATTTT. It codes for CASSTGGPDTQYF.

This clone was counted between two and nine times. The chain is built from TRBV6-6 and TRBJ1-2; TRBD1 might be the D (6 bases). Germline values: CDR1 MNHNY, CDR2 SVGAGI (reference sequence). V lost 2 bases, J lost 3 bases, and 7 bases lay in between. The CDR3 runs to 13 residues. CDR3 protein: CASSYAGDYGYTF. CDR3 nucleotides: TGTGCCAGCAGTTACGCAGGGGACTATGGCTACACCTTC.